This T cell receptor beta chain was identified during a study of CD8+ T cells in alopecia areata (dated by TCRdb to the late 2010s). For the study in its entirety: Treated patients were enrolled in an open-label pilot trial of oral tofacitinib at 5 to 10 mg twice daily for moderate-to-severe alopecia areata. RNA came from the PAXgene miRNA kit for fixed scalp, the miRNeasy kit for PBMCs, and the RNeasy kit for mouse skin. Scalp tissue and sorted CD4+ and CD8+ peripheral blood T cells from patchy and totalis/universalis alopecia areata patients and from healthy controls were covered by human TCRbeta sequencing. Scalp clonality was compared among normal scalp (n=4), patchy alopecia areata scalp (n=8), and alopecia totalis/universalis scalp (n=8). Patients received tofacitinib for 6 to 18 months and were then followed off drug for 6 months to check for delayed response and recurrence. High-throughput TCRbeta sequencing was used to examine T cell clonal expansion in alopecia areata in both the C3H/HeJ mouse model and human patients. Amplification of TCRbeta CDR3 regions was done by immunoSEQ multiplex PCR using 35 Vbeta forward primers and 13 Jbeta reverse primers. The SALT score, which quantifies the percentage of affected scalp surface area, was used to measure disease severity in treated patients. Biopsies were taken from tofacitinib-treated patients at baseline and at 4 and 24 weeks of treatment, and a later scalp biopsy was taken in several of the tofacitinib-treated patients. General findings and caveats noted by the study authors: Shared TCR sequences between patients were less evident than in mice, which may be partly attributable to HLA diversity in the patient population. Lesional scalp, especially in alopecia totalis/universalis, showed higher clonality and more expanded CD8+ clones than normal scalp, suggesting antigenic drive. Because the treated cohort was small and had only one nonresponder, larger studies are needed to examine links between baseline CD8+ expansion and response. Unlike mouse skin, which is dominated by gammadelta T cells, normal human skin has resident alphabeta T cells that are also sequenced, and this complicates analysis of the scalp TCR repertoire. Tofacitinib significantly lowered scalp clonality and the number of expanded CD8+ clones among the top 100 scalp clones. During tofacitinib treatment, many expanded lesional clones remained in scalp and blood, and this persistence may partly explain relapse after treatment is stopped.

Per the publication, the time point label means: more than 3 weeks on oral tofacitinib. Explained via the paper, the treatment or condition label denotes: oral pan-JAK inhibitor, 5-10 mg twice daily. Lesional scalp punch biopsies and peripheral blood were collected from alopecia areata patients. After PBMCs were isolated by density centrifugation and stained for CD3, CD4 and CD8, a FACSAria was used to sort CD4+ and CD8+ T cells. Library prep was done by the immunoSEQ multiplex PCR assay. RNA was extracted from all samples and reverse transcribed into cDNA, which served as template for TCR sequencing. First-strand cDNA was synthesized with SuperScript III using a 2:1 mix of oligo-dT and random hexamers. A synthetic immune receptor repertoire was used to gauge amplification bias, and whatever bias remained was removed computationally. The study's own analysis went as follows. After raw reads were preprocessed to remove errors, the CDR3 was defined following IMGT conventions as running from the conserved cysteine to phenylalanine. To get clonality, Shannon entropy was normalized by log2 of the number of productive unique TCRs and the result was subtracted from 1. Whether scalp clones were CD4 or CD8 was inferred by matching scalp TCRbeta sequences against CD4 and CD8 repertoires sorted from blood. TCRdb's version of the immuneACCESS table is confined to in-frame rearrangements and falls short of the full clone set. An unresolved V gene accounts for under half of the shortfall where checked; the remainder is of unknown origin. V and J calls and clone size follow that table, whereas D and trimming were derived from the DNA. In all, the sample holds about 120,000 clones, and about 54% of those were seen once. Around 30% of the sample comes from the top ten.

V is pared back by 0 bases and J by 6 bases, with 20 bases lying between the germline termini. The CDR3 starts with the cysteine, ends with the phenylalanine, and has 17 residues. Only the CDR3 region is kept as DNA, spanning 51 bases read in frame from base 1. The germline V gene yields SQVTM for CDR1 and ANQGSEA for CDR2. This clone was counted a few times. Its target antigen remains unknown. Base qualities were left out, and no much larger clone turns up one base away. The chain is assembled from TRBV29-1 and TRBJ2-2; perhaps TRBD1 is the D gene, with 6 bases matching. Sample: CD8+ T cells sorted from blood, taken at week 4, from a patient treated with tofacitinib. This TCR was sampled from a human donor with alopecia areata. The CDR3 here reads CSVEDFKDSQGPGELFF. The nucleotides are TGCAGCGTTGAAGATTTTAAGGACAGTCAGGGCCCCGGGGAGCTGTTTTTT.